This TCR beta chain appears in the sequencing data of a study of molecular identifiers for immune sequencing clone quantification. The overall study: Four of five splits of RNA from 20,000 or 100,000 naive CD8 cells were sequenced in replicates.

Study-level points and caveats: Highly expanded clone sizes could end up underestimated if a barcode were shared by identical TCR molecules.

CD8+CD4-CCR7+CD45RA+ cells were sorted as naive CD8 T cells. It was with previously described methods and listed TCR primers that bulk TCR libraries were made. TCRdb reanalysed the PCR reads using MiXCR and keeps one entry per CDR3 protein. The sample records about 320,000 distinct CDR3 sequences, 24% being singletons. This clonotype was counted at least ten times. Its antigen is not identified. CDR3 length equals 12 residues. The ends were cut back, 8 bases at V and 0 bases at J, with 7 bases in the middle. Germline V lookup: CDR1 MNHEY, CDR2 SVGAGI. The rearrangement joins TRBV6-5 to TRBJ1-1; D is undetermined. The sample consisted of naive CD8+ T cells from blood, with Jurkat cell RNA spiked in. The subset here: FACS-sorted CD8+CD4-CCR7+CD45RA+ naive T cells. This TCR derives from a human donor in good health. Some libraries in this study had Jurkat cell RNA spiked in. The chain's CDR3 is CASGLVNTEAFF. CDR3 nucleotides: TGTGCCAGCGGGCTCGTGAACACTGAAGCTTTCTTT.